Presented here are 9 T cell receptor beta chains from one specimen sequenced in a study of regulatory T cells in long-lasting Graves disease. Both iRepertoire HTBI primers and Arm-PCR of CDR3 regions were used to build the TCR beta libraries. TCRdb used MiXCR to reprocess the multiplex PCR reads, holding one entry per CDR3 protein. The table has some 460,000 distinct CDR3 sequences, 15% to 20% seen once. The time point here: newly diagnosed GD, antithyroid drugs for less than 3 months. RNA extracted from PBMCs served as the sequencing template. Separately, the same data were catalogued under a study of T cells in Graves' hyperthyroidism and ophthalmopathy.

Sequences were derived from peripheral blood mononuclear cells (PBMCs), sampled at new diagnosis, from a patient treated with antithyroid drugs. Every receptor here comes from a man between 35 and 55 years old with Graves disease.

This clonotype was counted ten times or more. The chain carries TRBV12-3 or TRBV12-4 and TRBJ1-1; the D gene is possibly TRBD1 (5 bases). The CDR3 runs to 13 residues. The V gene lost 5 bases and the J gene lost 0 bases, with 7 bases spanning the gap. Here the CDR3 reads CASSLRVNTEAFF. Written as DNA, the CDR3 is TGTGCCAGCAGTCTCAGGGTGAACACTGAAGCTTTCTTT.

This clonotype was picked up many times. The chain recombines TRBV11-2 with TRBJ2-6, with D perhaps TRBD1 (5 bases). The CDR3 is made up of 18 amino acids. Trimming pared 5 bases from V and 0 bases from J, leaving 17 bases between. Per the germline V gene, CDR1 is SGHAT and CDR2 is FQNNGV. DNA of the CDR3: TGTGCCAGCAGCGACCCGAAGGGGCAGTCCTCTGGGGCCAACGTCCTGACTTTC. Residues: CASSDPKGQSSGANVLTF.

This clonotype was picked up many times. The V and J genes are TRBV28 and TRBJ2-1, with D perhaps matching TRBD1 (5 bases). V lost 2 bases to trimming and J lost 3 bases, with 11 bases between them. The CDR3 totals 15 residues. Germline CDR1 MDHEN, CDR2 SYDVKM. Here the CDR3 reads CASSLRGYRYNEQFF. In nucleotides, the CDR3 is TGTGCCAGCAGTTTAAGGGGATATCGCTACAATGAGCAGTTCTTC.

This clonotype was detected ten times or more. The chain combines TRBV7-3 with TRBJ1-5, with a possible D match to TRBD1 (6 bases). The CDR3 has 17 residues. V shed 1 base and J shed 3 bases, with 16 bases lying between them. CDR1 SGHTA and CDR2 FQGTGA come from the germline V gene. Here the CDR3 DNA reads TGTGCCAGCAGCTTAAGGCGGGGGGGCCGTACCAATCAGCCCCAGCATTTT. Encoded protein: CASSLRRGGRTNQPQHF.

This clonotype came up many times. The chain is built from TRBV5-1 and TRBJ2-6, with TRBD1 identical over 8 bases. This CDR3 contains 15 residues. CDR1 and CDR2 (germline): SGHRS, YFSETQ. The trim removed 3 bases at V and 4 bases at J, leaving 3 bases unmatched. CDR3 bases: TGCGCCAGCAGCTCGACAGGGGTCGGGGCCAACGTCCTGACTTTC. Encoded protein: CASSSTGVGANVLTF.

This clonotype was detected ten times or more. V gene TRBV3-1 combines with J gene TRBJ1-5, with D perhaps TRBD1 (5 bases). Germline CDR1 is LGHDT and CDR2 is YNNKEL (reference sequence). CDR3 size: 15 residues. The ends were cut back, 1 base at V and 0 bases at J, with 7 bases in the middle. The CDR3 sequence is CASSQGRGSNQPQHF. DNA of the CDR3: TGTGCCAGCAGCCAAGGAAGGGGTAGCAATCAGCCCCAGCATTTT.

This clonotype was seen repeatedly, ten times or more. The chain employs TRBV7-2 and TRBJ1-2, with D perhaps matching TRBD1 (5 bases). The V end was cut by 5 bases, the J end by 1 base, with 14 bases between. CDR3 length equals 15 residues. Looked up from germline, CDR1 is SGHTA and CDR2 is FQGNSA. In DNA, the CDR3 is TGTGCCAGCAGCCCCCGGGGGGGGGGTAACTATGGCTACACCTTC. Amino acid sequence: CASSPRGGGNYGYTF.

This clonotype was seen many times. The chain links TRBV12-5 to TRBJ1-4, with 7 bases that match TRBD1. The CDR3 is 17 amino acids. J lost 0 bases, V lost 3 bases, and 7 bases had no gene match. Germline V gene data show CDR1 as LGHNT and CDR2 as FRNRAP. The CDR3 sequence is CASGFGTAFATNEKLFF. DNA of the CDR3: TGTGCTAGTGGTTTCGGGACAGCCTTTGCAACTAATGAAAAACTGTTTTTT.

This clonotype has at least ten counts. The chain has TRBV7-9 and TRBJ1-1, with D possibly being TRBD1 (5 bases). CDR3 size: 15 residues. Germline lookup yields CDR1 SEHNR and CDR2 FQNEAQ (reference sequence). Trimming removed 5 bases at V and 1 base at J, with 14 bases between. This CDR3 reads CASSPRDLANTEAFF. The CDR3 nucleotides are TGTGCCAGCAGCCCACGGGACTTGGCGAACACTGAAGCTTTCTTT.